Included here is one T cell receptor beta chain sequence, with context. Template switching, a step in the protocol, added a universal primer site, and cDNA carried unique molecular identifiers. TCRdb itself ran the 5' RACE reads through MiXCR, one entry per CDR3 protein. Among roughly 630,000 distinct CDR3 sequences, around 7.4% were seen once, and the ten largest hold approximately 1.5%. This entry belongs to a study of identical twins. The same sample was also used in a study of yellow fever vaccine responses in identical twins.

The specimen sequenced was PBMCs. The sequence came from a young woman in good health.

CDR3 region: CASSLTREPYEQYF. CDR3 DNA sequence: TGTGCCAGCAGTTTAACGCGGGAGCCGTACGAGCAGTACTTC. The chain links TRBV12-3 or TRBV12-4 to TRBJ2-7; the match to TRBD2 covers 7 bases. The CDR3 totals 14 residues. Germline trimming cut 2 bases from V and 4 bases from J; bases unmatched to any gene: 5.